This passage covers 12 T cell receptor beta chains from one sample sequenced in a study of CD8 T cells in Susac syndrome. With random hexamers, 0.5 to 1 ug RNA was reverse transcribed. One entry per CDR3 protein results from TCRdb running MiXCR on the immunoSEQ multiplex PCR reads. The sample lists fewer than 150,000 distinct CDR3 sequences, approximately 93% occurring once. The sequenced material came from CD4+ T cells from PBMCs. The receptors originated from a human donor with multiple sclerosis.

The rearrangement uses TRBV12-3 or TRBV12-4 and TRBJ2-2, with D perhaps given as TRBD1 or TRBD2 (5 bases each). V was clipped by 5 bases and J by 2 bases, with 12 bases between them. The CDR3 is 15 residues long. The CDR3 is CASSTWDLNTGELFF. The CDR3 coding sequence is TGTGCCAGCAGTACTTGGGACCTTAACACCGGGGAGCTGTTTTTT.

The rearrangement uses TRBV11-2 and TRBJ1-1; D call uncertain. Between the trimmed V and J ends, which lost 5 bases and 11 bases, there was a span of 18 bases. CDR1 and CDR2 (germline): SGHAT, FQNNGV. The CDR3 has 13 residues. Written as DNA, the CDR3 is TGTGCCAGCAGCCCTGGGGAGGGTGTTAAGGCTTTCTTT. Translation: CASSPGEGVKAFF.

The chain employs TRBV2 and TRBJ1-5; unclear D gene. CDR3 length: 13 amino acids. The V gene lost 7 bases and the J gene lost 3 bases, with 10 bases spanning the gap. Per the germline V gene, CDR1 is SNHLY and CDR2 is FYNNEI. The CDR3 loop reads CASKSESNQPQHF. The CDR3 DNA reads TGTGCCAGCAAATCTGAGTCCAATCAGCCCCAGCATTTT.

The J gene is TRBJ1-5, the V gene TRBV30; TRBD1 aligns across 7 bases. The CDR3 totals 13 residues. Germline V gene lookup returns CDR1 GTSNPN and CDR2 SVGIG (reference sequence). J was trimmed by 7 bases and V by 2 bases; bases with no gene match: 5. The CDR3 DNA sequence: TGTGCCTGGAGTCCAACAGGGGAACAGCCCCAGCATTTT. Translating gives CAWSPTGEQPQHF.

The J gene is TRBJ2-2, the V gene TRBV6-4; perhaps TRBD2 as D (5 bases). Per the germline V gene, CDR1 is MRHNA and CDR2 is SNTAGT. CDR3 length: 17 amino acids. Between the trimmed V and J ends, which lost 0 bases and 2 bases, there was a span of 13 bases. The CDR3 here is CASSDSSHEGNTGELFF. For the CDR3, the DNA is TGTGCCAGCAGTGACTCGAGTCATGAGGGTAACACCGGGGAGCTGTTTTTT.

This chain connects TRBV12-5 to TRBJ1-1; no reliable D call. Germline V gene sequence: CDR1 LGHNT, CDR2 FRNRAP. V lost 6 bases, J lost 4 bases, and 15 bases lay in between. The CDR3 is 14 residues long. CDR3 residues: CASGTVPRTTEAFF. The CDR3 DNA reads as TGTGCTAGTGGAACCGTCCCGAGGACCACTGAAGCTTTCTTT.

This rearrangement joins TRBV30 to TRBJ1-6, with TRBD1 identical over 8 bases. The CDR3 totals 15 residues. Germline lookup yields CDR1 GTSNPN and CDR2 SVGIG (reference sequence). The V segment lost 2 bases and the J segment 14 bases; nucleotides outside the gene matches: 14. Here the CDR3 reads CAWSRTDRTGSALHF. CDR3 nucleotides: TGTGCCTGGAGTCGAACGGACAGGACAGGGTCGGCCCTCCACTTT.

The CDR3 loop reads CAWSIRSQDTQYF. The DNA for the CDR3 is TGTGCCTGGAGTATCCGGAGTCAAGATACGCAGTATTTT. The genes are TRBV30 and TRBJ2-3; D call uncertain. Germline loops: CDR1 GTSNPN, CDR2 SVGIG (reference sequence). V was shortened by 2 bases and J by 5 bases, with 11 bases between the two germline ends. The CDR3 has 13 amino acids.

Only a few counts were recorded for this clonotype. The rearrangement links TRBV6-5 to TRBJ2-3; D is unclear. The V gene's germline CDR1 is MNHEY and CDR2 SVGAGI. V shed 0 bases and J shed 3 bases, with 10 bases lying between them. This CDR3 comprises 15 residues. CDR3 protein: CASSYSGDGTDTQYF. CDR3 sequence (DNA): TGTGCCAGCAGTTACTCTGGGGATGGGACAGATACGCAGTATTTT.

This clonotype was counted only a few times. The rearrangement joins TRBV6-6 to TRBJ1-5; 9 bases agree with TRBD1. Germline CDR1 reads MNHNY; CDR2 reads SVGAGI (reference sequence). The J segment lost 4 bases and the V segment lost 6 bases, leaving 1 base of the junction unmatched. The CDR3 is made up of 13 amino acids. In DNA form, the CDR3 reads TGTGCCAGCAGGGGGACAGGGAATCAGCCCCAGCATTTT. This translates into CASRGTGNQPQHF.

The V gene is TRBV29-1, the J gene TRBJ1-2; D gene uncertain. CDR1 and CDR2 from the germline V gene are SQVTM and ANQGSEA. V was trimmed by 2 bases and J by 8 bases, leaving 15 bases between them. This CDR3 is built from 13 residues. The CDR3 nucleotides read TGCAGCGTTGAAATCGGGTTTTCCTGGGGCTACACCTTC. It specifies CSVEIGFSWGYTF.

The J gene is TRBJ1-5, the V gene TRBV20-1; D gene uncertain. Germline values: CDR1 DFQATT, CDR2 SNEGSKA (reference sequence). V lost 7 bases and J lost 4, with 8 bases in between. The CDR3 length is 11 residues. The CDR3 bases are TGCAGTGTACAGACTAATCAGCCCCAGCATTTT. Amino acids: CSVQTNQPQHF.